One sample yielded the 11 T cell receptor beta chains listed below, sequenced in a study of regulatory T cells in long-lasting Graves disease. Time point here: newly diagnosed GD, antithyroid drugs for less than 3 months. Isolated PBMC RNA provided the starting material for the TCR library. Researchers made TCR beta libraries by using iRepertoire HTBI primers and running Arm-PCR on CDR3 regions. Using its own MiXCR run on the multiplex PCR reads, TCRdb lists one record per CDR3 protein. The data hold roughly 220,000 distinct CDR3 sequences, with approximately 20% observed a single time. Specimen: peripheral blood mononuclear cells (PBMCs), collected at new diagnosis, from a patient treated with antithyroid drugs. These TCRs come from a female donor with Graves disease.

As to this clonotype: A far bigger clonotype differs at one base, so this is likely a read error. In DNA, the CDR3 is TGTGCCACCGAGGGACAGGGGGTCAACGAGCAGTACTTC. Translated, it gives CATEGQGVNEQYF. The chain joins TRBV24-1 to TRBJ2-7; 11 bases match TRBD1. This CDR3 is built from 13 residues. Germline V lookup: CDR1 KGHDR, CDR2 SFDVKD. Losses at the gene ends were 9 bases for V and 5 bases for J; bases not matched to a gene: 5.

The sample holds many counts of this clonotype. The rearrangement uses TRBV27 and TRBJ2-7; D may be TRBD2 (6 bases). V shed 2 bases and J shed 7 bases, with 15 bases lying between them. Germline V gene lookup returns CDR1 MNHEY and CDR2 SMNVEV (reference sequence). CDR3 size: 14 residues. The CDR3 region is CASSLQGGLGEQYF. DNA for the CDR3: TGTGCCAGCAGTTTACAGGGAGGCTTGGGAGAGCAGTACTTC.

The table lists this clonotype with many counts. The chain has TRBV20-1 and TRBJ2-7, with 9 nucleotides matching TRBD2. The CDR3 totals 13 residues. With 3 bases clipped from V and 4 bases from J, the junction kept 4 bases outside the gene matches. The germline V gene encodes CDR1 DFQATT and CDR2 SNEGSKA (reference sequence). The CDR3 DNA follows: TGCAGTGCTAGGGCTGCGGGAGGGTACGAGCAGTACTTC. This translates into CSARAAGGYEQYF.

This clonotype has ten or more counts. This chain uses TRBV20-1 with TRBJ2-6, with TRBD2 matching over 16 bases. The CDR3 sequence is 19 residues long. CDR1 is DFQATT, CDR2 SNEGSKA, per germline (reference sequence). V lost 4 bases and J lost 0; bases outside the gene matches: 6. The CDR3 sequence is CSATRGLAGGGSGANVLTF. The CDR3 DNA sequence: TGCAGTGCTACCCGGGGACTAGCGGGAGGGGGCTCTGGGGCCAACGTCCTGACTTTC.

This clonotype was observed many times. The gene calls are TRBV9 and TRBJ2-3; 12 nucleotides line up with TRBD2. The trim removed 0 bases at V and 5 bases at J, leaving 1 base unmatched. This CDR3 has 15 amino acids. The germline V gene encodes CDR1 SGDLS and CDR2 YYNGEE. CDR3 sequence: CASSVGLAGEDTQYF. The CDR3 DNA reads as TGTGCCAGCAGCGTAGGACTAGCGGGAGAAGATACGCAGTATTTT.

This clonotype was detected ten times or more. The J gene is TRBJ1-5, the V gene TRBV20-1; maybe TRBD1 (5 bases). Germline V gene lookup returns CDR1 DFQATT and CDR2 SNEGSKA (reference sequence). V gave up 6 bases and J gave up 5 bases, with 17 bases separating them. This CDR3 has 14 amino acids. The CDR3 protein is CSATSGLAYQPQHF. CDR3 DNA: TGCAGTGCCACTTCAGGGTTAGCGTATCAGCCCCAGCATTTT.

This clonotype was counted at least ten times. Here the CDR3 reads CASSLQGGYTF. The CDR3 nucleotides are TGTGCCAGCAGTTTACAGGGTGGCTACACCTTC. The chain uses TRBV6-5 and TRBJ1-2; possible D gene TRBD1, 6 bases. V was clipped by 4 bases and J by 7 bases, with 7 bases between them. Per germline, CDR1 MNHEY and CDR2 SVGAGI. CDR3 length: 11 residues.

This clonotype was observed a handful of times. Being one base from a much bigger clone, this may be a read error. J is TRBJ1-6 and V is TRBV6-1; tentatively, D is TRBD1 (5 bases). The length of the CDR3 is 13 residues. Between the trimmed V and J ends, which lost 11 bases and 8 bases, there was a span of 16 bases. Germline V gives CDR1 MNHNS, CDR2 SASEGT. This chain's CDR3 is CAGMQGVDSPLHF. CDR3 coding DNA: TGTGCCGGCATGCAGGGCGTGGATTCACCCCTCCACTTT.

The chain recombines TRBV27 with TRBJ1-5; TRBD1 might be the D (5 bases). V lost 4 bases to trimming and J lost 0 bases, with 10 bases between them. The length of the CDR3 is 15 residues. Germline CDR1 MNHEY, CDR2 SMNVEV (reference sequence). The CDR3 DNA reads as TGTGCCAGCAGTTCCGAGGGGTATAGCAATCAGCCCCAGCATTTT. It is translated as CASSSEGYSNQPQHF.

The chain combines TRBV29-1 with TRBJ2-1; 8 nucleotides agree with TRBD1. The V segment lost 8 bases and the J segment 6 bases; nucleotides outside the gene matches: 12. CDR3 length equals 14 residues. CDR1 is SQVTM, CDR2 ANQGSEA, per germline. The CDR3 DNA reads TGCAGCTTATCGGCAGGGGGCGCGTCCAATGAGCAGTTCTTC. Amino acid sequence: CSLSAGGASNEQFF.

Concerning this clonotype itself: A read error may account for a junction end that differs from germline. CDR3 protein: CASSLQETQSF. For the CDR3, the DNA is TGTGCCAGCAGCCTTCAAGAGACCCAGTCCTTC. The genes are TRBV11-3 and TRBJ2-5; D not certain. CDR3 length equals 11 residues. CDR1 and CDR2 from the germline V gene are SGHNT and YENEEA. The full variable domain, its missing parts supplied by reference TRBV11-3 and TRBJ2-5, is EAGVVQSPRYKIIEKKQPVAFWCNPISGHNTLYWYLQNLGQGPELLIRYENEEAVDDSQLPKDRFSAERLKGVDSTLKIQPAELGDSAVYLCASSLQETQSFGPGTRLLVL.